This entry is about one T cell receptor (beta chain). This sample was included in a study of blood T cell repertoires in COVID-19. Study summary: Spain, Italy and the United States supplied samples that represented acute and convalescent COVID-19. Sample material is recorded as cDNA or gDNA derived from T cells, B-cell-depleted T cells, or PBMCs.

Trimming took 3 bases from V and 4 from J, leaving 12 bases between them. CDR1 SGHTA and CDR2 FQGNSA come from the germline V gene. The CDR3 length is 14 residues. Under the authors' procedure: Researchers report that nucleated cell counts were estimated from reference gene primer amplification. The protocol was immunoSEQ multiplex PCR, while the TCRdb copy is restricted to in-frame clones and leaves out a portion. That table is the source of V, J and clone size, and D and trimming were worked out from the DNA. The table records some 180,000 clones, under 90% of them present only once. This receptor was taken from a woman older than 75 with acute or convalescent COVID-19. Sequenced material: peripheral blood. The V call is TRBV7-2, the J call TRBJ1-2; no reliable D call. DNA for the CDR3: TGTGCCAGCAGCTTTAGTAAGGAGACCTATGGCTACACCTTC. Residues: CASSFSKETYGYTF.